This T cell receptor (beta chain) appears in the sequencing data of a study of blood T cell repertoires in COVID-19. On the study more broadly: The origin of the acute and convalescent COVID-19 samples was the United States, Italy and Spain. Sample material is recorded as cDNA or gDNA derived from T cells, B-cell-depleted T cells, or PBMCs.

In the source study's methods: Amplification from reference gene primers served as the basis for estimated nucleated cell counts. The protocol was immunoSEQ multiplex PCR, while the TCRdb copy is restricted to in-frame clones and leaves out a portion. V, J and clone size are those of that table, while D and trimming were read from the DNA. The sample yields roughly 260,000 clones, roughly nine tenths seen once. The V segment lost 6 bases and the J segment 8 bases; nucleotides outside the gene matches: 6. CDR3 length: 14 amino acids. Per germline, CDR1 LNHDA and CDR2 SQIVND (reference sequence). The clonotype originates from a man aged 60 to 75 who had recovered from COVID-19. Sequencing was carried out using peripheral blood. The gene calls are TRBV19 and TRBJ1-4; 10 nucleotides align to TRBD1. In DNA form, the CDR3 reads TGTGCCAGTAGCTGGGACAGGGGAGGAGAAAAACTGTTTTTT. It codes for CASSWDRGGEKLFF.